This T cell receptor (beta chain) derives from a study of blood T cell repertoires in COVID-19. Per the study methods: The assay estimated nucleated cells by amplifying reference gene primers. Generated by immunoSEQ multiplex PCR, the TCRdb table keeps only in-frame clones and is missing some. The V and J calls and clone size were taken over from that table, and D and trimming were inferred from the DNA. Of 120,000 to 150,000 clones in the sample, roughly 85% are singletons; the top ten hold 2.5% to 3%. This CDR3 comprises 12 residues. The germline gives CDR1 MNHEY, CDR2 SVGAGI. Trimming took 5 bases from V and 1 from J, leaving 3 bases between them.

The receptor comes from a man aged 45-60 years with acute or convalescent COVID-19. The sample was peripheral blood. The chain joins TRBV6-5 to TRBJ1-3; D gene ambiguous. The CDR3 nucleotides are TGTGCCAGCAGTCCGTCTGGAAACACCATATATTTT. It codes for CASSPSGNTIYF.